This T cell receptor beta chain came from a study of OX40 agonist ivuxolimab in advanced cancers. Study-level information: Patients received ivuxolimab, an agonistic anti-OX40 (CD134) antibody. Every 2 weeks, patients received ivuxolimab intravenously, dosed at 0.01 to 10 mg/kg. Partial responses occurred in three patients (one hepatocellular carcinoma, two cutaneous melanoma).

Measured with immunoSEQ multiplex PCR; TCRdb has only the in-frame clones, and not every one. Here the sample spans around 81,000 clones, 80% to 90% being singletons. Peripheral blood came from all dose cohorts at three timepoints. The sequence derives from an adult with an advanced solid tumor such as melanoma, head and neck, liver or kidney cancer. Sample: CD4+ or CD8+ T cells sorted from blood, taken in a trial of the OX40 agonist ivuxolimab.

The CDR3 sequence is CASSLNLVSYNEQFF. The CDR3 DNA reads TGTGCCAGCAGCTTAAACCTAGTATCCTACAATGAGCAGTTCTTC. The V gene is TRBV7-2, the J gene TRBJ2-1; D gene unclear. Trimming shortened V by 2 bases and J by 1 base, and 9 bases separated the two germline ends. Germline CDR1 and CDR2: SGHTA and FQGNSA. This CDR3 has 15 residues.